The 12 T cell receptor beta chains in this list originate from one sample, sequenced in a study of beta chain features in type 1 diabetes. The entirety of the isolated RNA underwent reverse transcription, so expressed TCRB transcripts were sequenced. Assay: immunoSEQ multiplex PCR; the TCRdb copy retains only in-frame clones and omits some. The data show around 250,000 clones, 25% to 30% seen once. Sequenced input: central memory CD4+ T cells from blood. The source is a man aged 25-45 years in good health.

This clone was counted a few times. This may stem from a read error, because a much larger clone lies one nucleotide away. The CDR3 nucleotides read TGTGCCAGCAGCTTAGCTGGCTACGAGCAGTACTTC. It translates to CASSLAGYEQYF. The V call is TRBV11-2, the J call TRBJ2-7; D remains unclear. The CDR3 extends over 12 amino acids. V gave up 1 base and J gave up 3 bases, with 4 bases separating them. Germline V gene data show CDR1 as SGHAT and CDR2 as FQNNGV.

With respect to this clone: This same CDR3 is encoded by further DNA sequences in the sample. The chain has TRBV5-1 and TRBJ2-6; D not resolved. The CDR3 covers 14 residues. The V end was cut by 7 bases, the J end by 0 bases, with 8 bases between. The germline gives CDR1 SGHRS, CDR2 YFSETQ. CDR3 region: CASRRDSGANVLTF. In DNA form, the CDR3 reads TGCGCCAGCCGGCGCGACTCTGGGGCCAACGTCCTGACTTTC.

The chain is built from TRBV7-7 and TRBJ1-3; D not certain. Trimming took 2 bases from V and 0 from J, leaving 2 bases between them. Germline CDR1 reads SSHAT; CDR2 reads FNYEAQ (reference sequence). This CDR3 has 13 residues. The CDR3 region has the DNA TGTGCCAGCAGCTTAAACTCTGGAAACACCATATATTTT. This gives the protein CASSLNSGNTIYF. The full variable domain, in which reference TRBV7-7 and TRBJ1-3 provide the parts outside the CDR3, is GAGVSQSPRYKVTKRGQDVTLRCDPISSHATLYWYQQALGQGPEFLTYFNYEAQPDKSGLPSDRFSAERPEGSISTLTIQRTEQRDSAMYRCASSLNSGNTIYFGEGSWLTVV.

The V call is TRBV30, the J call TRBJ2-7; possibly TRBD1 for D (6 bases). CDR3 size: 13 residues. Trimming left V 8 bases short and J 6 bases short, with 20 bases between. Germline V gene lookup returns CDR1 GTSNPN and CDR2 SVGIG (reference sequence). The CDR3 nucleotides are TGTGCCAGGACCGGCTACCGCAGGGGCGAGCAGTACTTC. Protein: CARTGYRRGEQYF.

The J gene is TRBJ1-2, the V gene TRBV10-3, with 8 bases lining up with TRBD1. The CDR3 sequence is 14 residues long. The V segment lost 0 bases and the J segment 7 bases; nucleotides outside the gene matches: 4. Germline CDR1 is ENHRY and CDR2 is SYGVKD. The CDR3 loop is CAISESGQGRGYTF. In nucleotides, the CDR3 is TGTGCCATCAGTGAGTCAGGACAGGGCCGTGGCTACACCTTC.

The J gene is TRBJ1-2, the V gene TRBV5-1; D might be TRBD1 (6 bases). CDR3 size: 14 residues. V shed 4 bases and J shed 4 bases, with 14 bases lying between them. Germline V gene sequence: CDR1 SGHRS, CDR2 YFSETQ. The CDR3 sequence is CASSPQDSFYGYTF. The CDR3 DNA reads TGCGCCAGCAGCCCACAGGACAGTTTCTATGGCTACACCTTC. The full variable domain, its missing parts supplied by reference TRBV5-1 and TRBJ1-2, is KAGVTQTPRYLIKTRGQQVTLSCSPISGHRSVSWYQQTPGQGLQFLFEYFSETQRNKGNFPGRFSGRQFSNSRSEMNVSTLELGDSALYLCASSPQDSFYGYTFGSGTRLTVV.

The V gene is TRBV2, the J gene TRBJ2-6; D might be TRBD1 or TRBD2, each matching 5 bases. The V end was cut by 3 bases, the J end by 0 bases, with 15 bases between. This CDR3 is built from 18 residues. Germline assignment: CDR1 SNHLY and CDR2 FYNNEI. The CDR3 DNA reads as TGTGCCAGCAGTGACCGAGGGGTTGCCTCCTCTGGGGCCAACGTCCTGACTTTC. Its translation: CASSDRGVASSGANVLTF.

This clone came up a few times. The same CDR3 arises from other DNA sequences in this sample as well. The chain joins TRBV7-2 to TRBJ2-1; D gene uncertain. The CDR3 sequence is 15 residues long. Trimming cost V 1 base and J 0 bases, with 7 bases left between them. Germline V gene data show CDR1 as SGHTA and CDR2 as FQGNSA. The CDR3 DNA is TGTGCCAGCAGCTTAGGGGCACCCTCCTACAATGAGCAGTTCTTC. It translates to CASSLGAPSYNEQFF.

The chain employs TRBV30 and TRBJ1-2; no clear D. Trimming took off 6 bases at V and 2 bases at J, with 7 bases between the two ends. The CDR3 has 11 amino acids. Germline CDR1 GTSNPN, CDR2 SVGIG (reference sequence). The CDR3 nucleotides are TGTGCCTGCGGGTTAAACTATGGCTACACCTTC. Its translation is CACGLNYGYTF.

This clone was seen repeatedly, ten times or more. V and J are TRBV7-2 and TRBJ2-2, with a possible D match to TRBD2 (5 bases). The germline CDR1 and CDR2 sequences are SGHTA and FQGNSA. The CDR3 runs to 15 residues. The V end was cut by 1 base, the J end by 7 bases, with 13 bases between. CDR3 sequence (DNA): TGTGCCAGCAGCTTAGTAGGTGGGAGCGTCGGGGAGCTGTTTTTT. Its protein is CASSLVGGSVGELFF.

The rearrangement links TRBV30 to TRBJ1-6, with no clear D. Trimming shortened V by 4 bases and J by 5 bases, and 9 bases separated the two germline ends. This CDR3 has 13 residues. Per the germline V gene, CDR1 is GTSNPN and CDR2 is SVGIG (reference sequence). In DNA, the CDR3 is TGTGCCTGGACCGCCATCGATAATTCACCCCTCCACTTT. It translates to CAWTAIDNSPLHF.

This clone was found many times. The chain has TRBV6-5 and TRBJ2-1; D may be TRBD1 or TRBD2 (5 bases each). CDR3 size: 16 residues. V was clipped by 4 bases and J by 5 bases, with 18 bases between them. Germline V gene sequence: CDR1 MNHEY, CDR2 SVGAGI. CDR3 loop: CASSWRKRDGDNEQFF. CDR3 coding DNA: TGTGCCAGCAGTTGGCGGAAAAGGGACGGAGACAATGAGCAGTTCTTC.